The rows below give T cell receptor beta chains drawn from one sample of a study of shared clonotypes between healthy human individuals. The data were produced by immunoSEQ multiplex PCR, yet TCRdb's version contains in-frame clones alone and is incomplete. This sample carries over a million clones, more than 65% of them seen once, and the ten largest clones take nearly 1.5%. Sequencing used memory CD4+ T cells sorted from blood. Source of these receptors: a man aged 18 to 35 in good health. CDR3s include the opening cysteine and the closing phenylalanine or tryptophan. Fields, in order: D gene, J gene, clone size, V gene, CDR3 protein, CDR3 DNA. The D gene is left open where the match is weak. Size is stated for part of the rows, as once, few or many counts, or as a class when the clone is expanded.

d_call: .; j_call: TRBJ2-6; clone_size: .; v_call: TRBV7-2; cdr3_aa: CASSPGPLSGANVLTF; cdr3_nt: TGTGCCAGCAGCCCAGGACCACTCTCTGGGGCCAACGTCCTGACTTTC
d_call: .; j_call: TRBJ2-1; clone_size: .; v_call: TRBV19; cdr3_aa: CASSRGPPSYNEQFF; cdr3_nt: TGTGCCAGTAGTAGAGGACCCCCCTCCTACAATGAGCAGTTCTTC
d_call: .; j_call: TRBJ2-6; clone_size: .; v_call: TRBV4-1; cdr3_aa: CASSLRPGSGANVLTF; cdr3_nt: TGCGCCAGCAGCCTCCGTCCGGGGTCTGGGGCCAACGTCCTGACTTTC
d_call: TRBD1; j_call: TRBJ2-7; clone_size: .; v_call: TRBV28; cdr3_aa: CASSLEKTGSPEQYF; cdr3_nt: TGTGCCAGCAGTTTAGAGAAGACAGGGAGCCCGGAGCAGTACTTC
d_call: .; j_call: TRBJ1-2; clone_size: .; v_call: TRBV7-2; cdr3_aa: CASSFTNEGAHGYTF; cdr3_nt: TGTGCCAGCAGTTTTACTAATGAAGGAGCGCATGGCTACACCTTC
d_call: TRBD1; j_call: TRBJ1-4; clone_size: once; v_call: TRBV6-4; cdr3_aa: CASSDLQGAMEEKLFF; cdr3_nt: TGTGCCAGCAGTGACTTACAGGGGGCAATGGAGGAAAAACTGTTTTTT
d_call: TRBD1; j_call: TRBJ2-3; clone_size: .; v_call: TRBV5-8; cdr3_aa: CASSRGQGQSSTDTQYF; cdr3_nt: TGTGCCAGCAGCCGCGGACAGGGACAATCTAGCACAGATACGCAGTATTTT
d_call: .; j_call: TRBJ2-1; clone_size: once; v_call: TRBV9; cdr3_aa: CASSVHGAAKEQFF; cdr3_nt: TGTGCCAGCAGCGTACACGGGGCGGCAAAGGAGCAGTTCTTC
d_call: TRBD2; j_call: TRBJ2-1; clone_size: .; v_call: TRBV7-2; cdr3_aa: CASSSWTSGKSSYNEQFF; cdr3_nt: TGTGCCAGCAGCTCATGGACTAGCGGGAAAAGCTCCTACAATGAGCAGTTCTTC
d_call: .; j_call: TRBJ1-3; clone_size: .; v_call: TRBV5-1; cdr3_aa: CASSRGVGAGNTIYF; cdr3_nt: TGCGCCAGCTCTAGGGGGGTCGGAGCTGGAAACACCATATATTTT
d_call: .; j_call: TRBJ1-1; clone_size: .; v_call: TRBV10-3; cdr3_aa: CAIRGIGTEAFF; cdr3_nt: TGTGCCATCAGGGGGATCGGCACTGAAGCTTTCTTT
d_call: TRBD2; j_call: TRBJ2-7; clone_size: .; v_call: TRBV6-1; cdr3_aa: CASSEATSGDVLRKEQYF; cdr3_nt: TGTGCCAGCAGTGAGGCGACTAGCGGGGATGTACTACGGAAGGAGCAGTACTTC
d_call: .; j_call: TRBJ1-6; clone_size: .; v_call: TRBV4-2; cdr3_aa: CASSQGGGLYSPLHF; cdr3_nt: TGTGCCAGCAGCCAAGGGGGCGGTCTTTATTCACCCCTCCACTTT
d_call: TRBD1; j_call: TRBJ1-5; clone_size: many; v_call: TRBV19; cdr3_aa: CASTVDRALGQPQHF; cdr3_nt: TGTGCCAGTACCGTGGACAGGGCATTGGGTCAGCCCCAGCATTTT
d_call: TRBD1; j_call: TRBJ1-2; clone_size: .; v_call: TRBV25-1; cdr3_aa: CASSVQGLSYGYTF; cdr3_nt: TGTGCCAGCAGCGTACAGGGGTTATCCTATGGCTACACCTTC
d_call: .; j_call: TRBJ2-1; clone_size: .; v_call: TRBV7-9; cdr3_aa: CASSLAWGAGNEQFF; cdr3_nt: TGTGCCAGCAGCTTAGCCTGGGGCGCGGGGAATGAGCAGTTCTTC
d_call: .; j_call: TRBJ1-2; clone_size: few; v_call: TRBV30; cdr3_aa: CAWSVTGSYGYTF; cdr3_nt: TGTGCCTGGAGTGTAACAGGTTCCTATGGCTACACCTTC
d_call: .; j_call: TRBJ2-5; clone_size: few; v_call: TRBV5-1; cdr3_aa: CASSLGDSQETQYF; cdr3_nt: TGCGCCAGCAGCTTGGGGGACTCACAAGAGACCCAGTACTTC
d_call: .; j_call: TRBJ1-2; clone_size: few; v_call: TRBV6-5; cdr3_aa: CASSGNYGYTF; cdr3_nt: TGTGCCAGCAGCGGGAACTATGGCTACACCTTC
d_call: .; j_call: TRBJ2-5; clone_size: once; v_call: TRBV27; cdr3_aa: CASSFINPPGEKTQYF; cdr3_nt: TGTGCCAGCAGTTTTATTAATCCCCCAGGGGAAAAGACCCAGTACTTC
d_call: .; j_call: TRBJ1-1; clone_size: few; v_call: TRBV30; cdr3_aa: CAWSVGTRERAFF; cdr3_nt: TGTGCCTGGAGTGTAGGGACAAGGGAAAGAGCTTTCTTT
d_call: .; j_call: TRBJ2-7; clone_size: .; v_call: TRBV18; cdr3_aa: CASSPGSRERQYF; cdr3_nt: TGTGCCAGCTCACCCGGGAGCCGGGAGAGGCAGTACTTC
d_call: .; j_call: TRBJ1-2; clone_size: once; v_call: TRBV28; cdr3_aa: CASSLGVNYGYTF; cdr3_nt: TGTGCCAGCAGTTTAGGGGTTAACTATGGCTACACCTTC
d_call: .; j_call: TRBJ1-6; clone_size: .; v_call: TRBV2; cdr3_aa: CASSDRAGGNSPLHF; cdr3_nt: TGTGCCAGCAGTGATAGGGCCGGCGGAAATTCACCCCTCCACTTT
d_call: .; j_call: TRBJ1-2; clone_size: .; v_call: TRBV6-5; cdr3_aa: CASRSGEAGGYTF; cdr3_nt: TGTGCCAGCAGGTCGGGGGAGGCCGGAGGCTACACCTTC
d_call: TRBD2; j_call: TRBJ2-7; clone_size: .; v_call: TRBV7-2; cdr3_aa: CASRRGGTSSYEQYF; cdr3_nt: TGTGCCAGCAGACGCGGGGGAACAAGCTCCTACGAGCAGTACTTC
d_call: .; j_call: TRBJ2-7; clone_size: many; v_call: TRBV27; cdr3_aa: CASSFRLVPYEQYF; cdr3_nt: TGTGCCAGCAGTTTCCGACTAGTTCCCTACGAGCAGTACTTC
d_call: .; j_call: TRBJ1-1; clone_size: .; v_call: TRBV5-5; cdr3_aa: CASSSRTDEAFF; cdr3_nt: TGTGCCAGCAGCTCCAGGACAGATGAAGCTTTCTTT
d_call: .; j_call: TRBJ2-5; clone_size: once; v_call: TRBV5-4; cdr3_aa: CASSLVASSGETQYF; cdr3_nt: TGTGCCAGCAGCTTGGTGGCTAGCTCCGGGGAGACCCAGTACTTC
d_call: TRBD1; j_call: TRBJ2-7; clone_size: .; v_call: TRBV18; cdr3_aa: CASSPRNRGVKRDEQYF; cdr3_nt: TGTGCCAGCTCACCAAGGAACAGGGGAGTAAAGCGTGACGAGCAGTACTTC
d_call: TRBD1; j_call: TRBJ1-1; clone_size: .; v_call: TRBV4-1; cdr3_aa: CASSQLIGTGRGIGTEAFF; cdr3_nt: TGCGCCAGCAGCCAACTGATCGGGACAGGGAGGGGAATCGGAACTGAAGCTTTCTTT
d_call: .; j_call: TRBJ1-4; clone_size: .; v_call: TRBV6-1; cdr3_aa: CATQKGTYEKLFF; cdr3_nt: TGTGCCACCCAGAAGGGAACATATGAAAAACTGTTTTTT
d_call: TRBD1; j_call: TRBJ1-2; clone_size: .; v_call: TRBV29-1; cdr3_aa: CSVDTQGSGYTF; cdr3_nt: TGCAGCGTTGACACACAGGGGAGTGGCTACACCTTC
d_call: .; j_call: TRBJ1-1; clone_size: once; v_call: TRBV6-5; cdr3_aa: CASSYAYGGQNTEAFF; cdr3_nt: TGTGCCAGCAGTTACGCATATGGGGGACAGAACACTGAAGCTTTCTTT
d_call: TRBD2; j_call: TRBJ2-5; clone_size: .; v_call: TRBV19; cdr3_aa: CASSRSGSRETQYF; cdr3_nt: TGTGCCAGTAGCCGTAGCGGGAGCAGGGAGACCCAGTACTTC
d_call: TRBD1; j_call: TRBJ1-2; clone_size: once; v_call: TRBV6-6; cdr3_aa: CASSGQGAAYGYTF; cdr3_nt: TGTGCCAGCAGTGGACAGGGGGCGGCTTATGGCTACACCTTC
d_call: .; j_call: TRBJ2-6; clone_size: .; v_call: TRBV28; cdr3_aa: CATRWGSGANVLTF; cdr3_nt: TGTGCCACTAGATGGGGATCCGGGGCCAACGTCCTGACTTTC
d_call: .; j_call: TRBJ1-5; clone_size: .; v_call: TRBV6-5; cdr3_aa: CASSYNRNQPQHF; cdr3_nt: TGTGCCAGCAGTTATAACCGCAATCAGCCCCAGCATTTT
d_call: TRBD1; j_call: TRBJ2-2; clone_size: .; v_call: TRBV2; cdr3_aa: CASSRQGAVTGELFF; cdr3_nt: TGTGCCAGCAGTCGACAGGGGGCGGTCACCGGGGAGCTGTTTTTT
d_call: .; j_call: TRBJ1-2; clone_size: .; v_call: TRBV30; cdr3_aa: CAWSVQGIGYTF; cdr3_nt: TGTGCCTGGAGTGTACAGGGTATCGGCTACACCTTC
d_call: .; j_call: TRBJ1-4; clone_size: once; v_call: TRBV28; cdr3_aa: CASSLGGWGEKLFF; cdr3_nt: TGTGCCAGCAGTCTCGGGGGGTGGGGCGAAAAACTGTTTTTT
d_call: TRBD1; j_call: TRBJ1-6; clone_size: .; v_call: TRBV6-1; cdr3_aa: CASTLGGGNSPLHF; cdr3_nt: TGTGCCAGCACCCTAGGGGGCGGGAATTCACCCCTCCACTTT
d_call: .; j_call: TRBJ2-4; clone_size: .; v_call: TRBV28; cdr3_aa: CASSLRMIAKNIQYF; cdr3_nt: TGTGCCAGCAGCCTCAGAATGATAGCCAAAAACATTCAGTACTTC
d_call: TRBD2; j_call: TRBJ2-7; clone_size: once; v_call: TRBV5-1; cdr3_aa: CASSPPGGLEQYF; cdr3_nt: TGCGCCAGCAGCCCCCCGGGAGGCCTCGAGCAGTACTTC
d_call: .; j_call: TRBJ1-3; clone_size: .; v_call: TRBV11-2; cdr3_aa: CASSETDHTIYF; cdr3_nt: TGTGCCAGCAGCGAGACAGACCACACCATATATTTT
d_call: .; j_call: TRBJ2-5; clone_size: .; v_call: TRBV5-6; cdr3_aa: CASSDGGLGETQYF; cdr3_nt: TGTGCCAGCAGCGACGGCGGATTGGGAGAGACCCAGTACTTC
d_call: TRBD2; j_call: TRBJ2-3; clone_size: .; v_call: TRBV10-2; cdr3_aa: CASRFGLAVTDTQYF; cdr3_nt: TGCGCCAGCAGATTCGGACTAGCGGTGACAGATACGCAGTATTTT
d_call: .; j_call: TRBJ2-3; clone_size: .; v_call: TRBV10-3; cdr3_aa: CAISESGLTGSVTQYF; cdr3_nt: TGTGCCATCAGTGAGTCCGGACTGACCGGCAGCGTTACGCAGTATTTT
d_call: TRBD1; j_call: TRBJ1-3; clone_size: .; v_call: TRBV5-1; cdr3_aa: CASSVDRVGGNTIYF; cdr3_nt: TGCGCCAGCAGCGTGGACAGGGTTGGTGGAAACACCATATATTTT
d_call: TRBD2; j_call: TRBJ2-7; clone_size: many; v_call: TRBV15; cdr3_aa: CATSRNQRGSSYEQYF; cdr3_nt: TGTGCCACCAGCAGAAATCAGCGGGGGAGCTCCTACGAGCAGTACTTC